This TCR beta chain was sequenced for a study of blood T cell repertoires in COVID-19. About the research overall: PBMCs, B-cell-depleted T cells, or T cells were the source of the cDNA or gDNA that made up the material.

With 3 bases removed from V and 0 bases from J, the gap between germline ends came to 9 bases. Germline CDR1 is KGHSY and CDR2 is FQNENV. The CDR3 contains 15 residues. Original processing methods: Scientists estimated how many nucleated cells there were by amplifying reference gene primers. TCRdb's table, derived via immunoSEQ multiplex PCR, lists solely in-frame clones and lacks some. V and J calls and clone size are given by that table; D and trimming were obtained from the DNA. The sample lists fewer than 500,000 clones; about 90% were seen once. Recruited during active infection, patients (from Seattle) were subsequently followed longitudinally.

The specimen was peripheral blood. This chain joins TRBV16 and TRBJ1-5; D is possibly TRBD1 (6 bases). This TCR was recovered from a man aged 18 to 29 with COVID-19, enrolled during active disease. As DNA, the CDR3 is TGTGCCAGCAGCCAGGACAGTTATAGCAATCAGCCCCAGCATTTT. Residues: CASSQDSYSNQPQHF.